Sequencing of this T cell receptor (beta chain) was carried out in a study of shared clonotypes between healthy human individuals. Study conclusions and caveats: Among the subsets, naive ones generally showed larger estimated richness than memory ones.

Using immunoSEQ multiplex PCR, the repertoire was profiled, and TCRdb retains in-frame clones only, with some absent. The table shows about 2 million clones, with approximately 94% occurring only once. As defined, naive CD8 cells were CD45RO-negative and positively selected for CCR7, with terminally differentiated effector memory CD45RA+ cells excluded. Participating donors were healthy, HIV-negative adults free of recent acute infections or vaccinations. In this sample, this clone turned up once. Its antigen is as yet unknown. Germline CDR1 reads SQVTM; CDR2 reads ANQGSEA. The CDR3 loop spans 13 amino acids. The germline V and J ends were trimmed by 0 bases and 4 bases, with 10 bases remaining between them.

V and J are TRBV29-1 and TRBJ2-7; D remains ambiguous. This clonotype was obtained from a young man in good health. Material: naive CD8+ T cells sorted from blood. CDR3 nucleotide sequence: TGCAGCGTTGAAGAGGGCCGAAAATACGAGCAGTACTTC. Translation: CSVEEGRKYEQYF.